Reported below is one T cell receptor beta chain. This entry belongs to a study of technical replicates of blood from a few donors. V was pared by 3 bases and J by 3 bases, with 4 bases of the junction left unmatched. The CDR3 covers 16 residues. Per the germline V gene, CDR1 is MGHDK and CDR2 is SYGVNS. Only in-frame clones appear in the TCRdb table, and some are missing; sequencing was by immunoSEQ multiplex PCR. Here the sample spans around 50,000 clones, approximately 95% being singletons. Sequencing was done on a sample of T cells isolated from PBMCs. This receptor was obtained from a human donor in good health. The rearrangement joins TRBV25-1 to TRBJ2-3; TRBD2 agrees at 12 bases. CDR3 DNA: TGTGCCAGCAGTGACCTAGCGGGAGGGTGGACAGATACGCAGTATTTT. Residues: CASSDLAGGWTDTQYF.